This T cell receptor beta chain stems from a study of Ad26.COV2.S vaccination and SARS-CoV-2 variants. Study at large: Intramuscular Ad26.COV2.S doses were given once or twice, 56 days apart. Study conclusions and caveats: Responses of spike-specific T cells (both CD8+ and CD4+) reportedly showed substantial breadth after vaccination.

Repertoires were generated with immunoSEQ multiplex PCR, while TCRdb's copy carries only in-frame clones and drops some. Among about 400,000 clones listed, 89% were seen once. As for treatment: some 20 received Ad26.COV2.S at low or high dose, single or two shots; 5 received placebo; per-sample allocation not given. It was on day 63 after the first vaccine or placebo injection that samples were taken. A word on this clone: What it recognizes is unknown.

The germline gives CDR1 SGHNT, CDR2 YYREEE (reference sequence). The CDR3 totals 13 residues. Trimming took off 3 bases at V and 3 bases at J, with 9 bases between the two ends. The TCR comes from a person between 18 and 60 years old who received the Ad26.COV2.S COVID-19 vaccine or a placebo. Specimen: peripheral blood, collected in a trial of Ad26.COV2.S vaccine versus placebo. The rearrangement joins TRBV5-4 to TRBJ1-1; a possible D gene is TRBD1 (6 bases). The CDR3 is CASSYEGDTEAFF. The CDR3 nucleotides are TGTGCCAGCAGCTATGAGGGGGACACTGAAGCTTTCTTT.